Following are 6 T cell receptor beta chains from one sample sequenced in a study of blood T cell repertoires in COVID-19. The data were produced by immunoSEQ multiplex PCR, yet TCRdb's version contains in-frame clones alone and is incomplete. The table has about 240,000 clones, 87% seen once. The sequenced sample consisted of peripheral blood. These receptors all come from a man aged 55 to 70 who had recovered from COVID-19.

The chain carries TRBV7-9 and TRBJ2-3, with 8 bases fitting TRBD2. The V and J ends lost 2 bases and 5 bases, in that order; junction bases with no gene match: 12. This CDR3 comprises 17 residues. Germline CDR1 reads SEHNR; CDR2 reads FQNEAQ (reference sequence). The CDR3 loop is CASSLPSRAGAQDTQYF. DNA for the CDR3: TGTGCCAGCAGCTTACCCTCGAGAGCGGGGGCCCAAGATACGCAGTATTTT.

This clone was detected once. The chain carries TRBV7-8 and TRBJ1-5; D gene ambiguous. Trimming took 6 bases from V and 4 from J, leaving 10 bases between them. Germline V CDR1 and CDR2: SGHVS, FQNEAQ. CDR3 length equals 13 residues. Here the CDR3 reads CASRGGRNQPQHF. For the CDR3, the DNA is TGTGCCAGCAGGGGAGGTAGGAATCAGCCCCAGCATTTT.

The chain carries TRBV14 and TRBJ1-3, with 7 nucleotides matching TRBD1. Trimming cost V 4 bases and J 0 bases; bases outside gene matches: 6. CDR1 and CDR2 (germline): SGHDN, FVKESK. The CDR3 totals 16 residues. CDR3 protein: CASSPTDRPSGNTIYF. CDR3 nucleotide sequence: TGTGCCAGCAGCCCAACGGACAGGCCCTCTGGAAACACCATATATTTT.

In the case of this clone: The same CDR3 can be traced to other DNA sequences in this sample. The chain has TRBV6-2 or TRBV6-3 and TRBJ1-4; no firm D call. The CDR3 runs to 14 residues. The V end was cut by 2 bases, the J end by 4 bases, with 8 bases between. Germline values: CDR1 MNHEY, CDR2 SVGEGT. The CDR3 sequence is CASSYPRINEKLFF. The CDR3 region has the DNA TGTGCCAGCAGTTACCCCAGGATTAATGAAAAACTGTTTTTT.

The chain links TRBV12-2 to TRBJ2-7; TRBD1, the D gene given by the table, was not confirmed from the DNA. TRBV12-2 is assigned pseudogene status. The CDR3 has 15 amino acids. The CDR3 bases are TGTGCAAGTCGCCTACGACAGGGCCTAAGAGACGAGCAGTACTTC. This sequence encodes CASRLRQGLRDEQYF.

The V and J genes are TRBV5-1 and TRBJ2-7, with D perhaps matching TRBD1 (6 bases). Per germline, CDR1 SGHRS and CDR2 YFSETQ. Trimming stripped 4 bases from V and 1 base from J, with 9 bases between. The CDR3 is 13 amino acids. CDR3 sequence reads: CASSPDSSYEQYF. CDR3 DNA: TGCGCCAGCAGCCCGGACAGTTCCTACGAGCAGTACTTC.